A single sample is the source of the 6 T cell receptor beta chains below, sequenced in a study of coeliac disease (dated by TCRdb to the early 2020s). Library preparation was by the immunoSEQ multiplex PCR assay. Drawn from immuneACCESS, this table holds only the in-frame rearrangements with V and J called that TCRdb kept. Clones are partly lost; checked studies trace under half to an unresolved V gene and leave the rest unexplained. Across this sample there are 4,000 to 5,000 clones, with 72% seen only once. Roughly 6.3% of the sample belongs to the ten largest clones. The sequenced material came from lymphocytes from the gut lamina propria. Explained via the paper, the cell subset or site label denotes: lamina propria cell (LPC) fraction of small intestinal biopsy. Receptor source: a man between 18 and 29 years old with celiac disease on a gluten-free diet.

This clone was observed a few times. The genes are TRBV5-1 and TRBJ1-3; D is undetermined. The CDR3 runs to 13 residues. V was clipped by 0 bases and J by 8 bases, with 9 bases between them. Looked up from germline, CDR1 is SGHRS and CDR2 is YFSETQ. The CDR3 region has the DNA TGCGCCAGCAGCTTGGCGGGAACGGACACCATATATTTT. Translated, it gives CASSLAGTDTIYF. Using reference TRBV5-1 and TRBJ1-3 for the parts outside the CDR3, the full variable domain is KAGVTQTPRYLIKTRGQQVTLSCSPISGHRSVSWYQQTPGQGLQFLFEYFSETQRNKGNFPGRFSGRQFSNSRSEMNVSTLELGDSALYLCASSLAGTDTIYFGEGSWLTVV.

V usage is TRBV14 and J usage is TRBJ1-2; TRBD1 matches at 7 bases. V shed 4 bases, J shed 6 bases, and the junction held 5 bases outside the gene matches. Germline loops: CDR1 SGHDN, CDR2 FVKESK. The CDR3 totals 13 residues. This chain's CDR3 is CASSRQGINGYTF. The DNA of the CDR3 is TGTGCCAGCAGCCGACAGGGTATAAATGGCTACACCTTC.

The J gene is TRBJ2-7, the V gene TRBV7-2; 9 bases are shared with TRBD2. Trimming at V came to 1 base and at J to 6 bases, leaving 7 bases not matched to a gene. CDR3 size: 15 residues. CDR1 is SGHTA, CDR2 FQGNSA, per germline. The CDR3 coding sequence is TGTGCCAGCAGCTTAGTGGTAGCGGGGGATCGCGAGCAGTACTTC. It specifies CASSLVVAGDREQYF.

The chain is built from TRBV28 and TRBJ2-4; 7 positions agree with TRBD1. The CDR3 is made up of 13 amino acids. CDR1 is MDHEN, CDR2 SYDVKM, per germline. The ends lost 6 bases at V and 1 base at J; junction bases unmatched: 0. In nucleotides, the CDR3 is TGTGCCAGCAGGACAGGGGCCAAAAACATTCAGTACTTC. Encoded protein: CASRTGAKNIQYF.

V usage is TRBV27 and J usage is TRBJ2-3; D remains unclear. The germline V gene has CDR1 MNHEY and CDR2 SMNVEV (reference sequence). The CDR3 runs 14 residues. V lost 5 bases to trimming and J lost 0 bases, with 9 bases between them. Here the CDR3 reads CASSQQTSTDTQYF. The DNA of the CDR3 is TGTGCCAGCAGTCAACAGACCAGCACAGATACGCAGTATTTT.

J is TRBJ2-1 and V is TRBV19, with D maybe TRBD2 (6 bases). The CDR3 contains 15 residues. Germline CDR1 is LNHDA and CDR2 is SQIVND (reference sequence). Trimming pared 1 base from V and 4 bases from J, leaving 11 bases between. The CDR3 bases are TGTGCCAGTAGTATAGTGCAGGGAGGATACAATGAGCAGTTCTTC. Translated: CASSIVQGGYNEQFF.